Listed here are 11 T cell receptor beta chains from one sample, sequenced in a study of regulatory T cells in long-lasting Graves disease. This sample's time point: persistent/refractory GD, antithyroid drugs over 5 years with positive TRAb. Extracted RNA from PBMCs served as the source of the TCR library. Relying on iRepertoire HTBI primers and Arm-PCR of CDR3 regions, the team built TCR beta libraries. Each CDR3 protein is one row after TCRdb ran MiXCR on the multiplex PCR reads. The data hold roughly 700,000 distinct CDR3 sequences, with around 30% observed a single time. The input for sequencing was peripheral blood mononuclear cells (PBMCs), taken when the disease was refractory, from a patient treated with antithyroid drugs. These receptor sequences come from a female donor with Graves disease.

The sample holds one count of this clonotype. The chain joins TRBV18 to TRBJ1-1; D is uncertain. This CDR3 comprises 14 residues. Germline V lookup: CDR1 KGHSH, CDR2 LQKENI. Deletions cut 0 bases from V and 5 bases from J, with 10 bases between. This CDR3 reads CASSPPRQLTEAFF. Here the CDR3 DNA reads TGTGCCAGCTCACCACCGAGGCAGTTAACTGAAGCTTTCTTT.

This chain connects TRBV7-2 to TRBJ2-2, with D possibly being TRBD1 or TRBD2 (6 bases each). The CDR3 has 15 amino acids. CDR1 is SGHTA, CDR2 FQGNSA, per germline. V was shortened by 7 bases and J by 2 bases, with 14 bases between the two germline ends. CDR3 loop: CASTYGGRNTGELFF. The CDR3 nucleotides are TGTGCCAGCACCTACGGGGGCCGCAACACCGGGGAGCTGTTTTTT.

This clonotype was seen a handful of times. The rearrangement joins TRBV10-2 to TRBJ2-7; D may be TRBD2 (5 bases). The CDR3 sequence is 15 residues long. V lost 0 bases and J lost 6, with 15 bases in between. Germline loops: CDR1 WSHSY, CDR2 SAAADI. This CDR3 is CASSESWRATLEQYF. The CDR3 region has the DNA TGCGCCAGCAGTGAGTCATGGCGGGCGACTCTCGAGCAGTACTTC.

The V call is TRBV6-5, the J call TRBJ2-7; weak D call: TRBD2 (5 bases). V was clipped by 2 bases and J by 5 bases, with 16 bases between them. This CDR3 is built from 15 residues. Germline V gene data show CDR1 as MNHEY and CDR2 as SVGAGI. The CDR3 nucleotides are TGTGCCAGCAGTTACGGCCGACTACCGGAACACGAGCAGTACTTC. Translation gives CASSYGRLPEHEQYF.

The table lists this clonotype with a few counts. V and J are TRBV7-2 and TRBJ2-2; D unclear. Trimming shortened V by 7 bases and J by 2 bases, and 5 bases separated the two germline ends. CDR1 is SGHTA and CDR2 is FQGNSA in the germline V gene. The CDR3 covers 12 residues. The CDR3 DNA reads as TGTGCCAGCAATACTAACACCGGGGAGCTGTTTTTT. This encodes CASNTNTGELFF.

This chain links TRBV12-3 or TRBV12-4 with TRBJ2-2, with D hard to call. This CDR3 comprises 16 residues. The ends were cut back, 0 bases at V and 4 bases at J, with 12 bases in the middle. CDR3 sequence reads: CASSLALAARTGELFF. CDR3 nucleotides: TGTGCCAGCAGTTTAGCGTTGGCGGCCCGCACCGGGGAGCTGTTTTTT.

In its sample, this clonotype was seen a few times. CDR3 in DNA: TGCAGCGTTGCTGCAGCGATGAACACTGAAGCTTTCTTT. Translating it yields CSVAAAMNTEAFF. The V gene is TRBV29-1, the J gene TRBJ1-1, with D hard to call. Between the trimmed V and J ends, which lost 4 bases and 0 bases, there was a span of 9 bases. The CDR3 spans 13 residues. Germline V CDR1 and CDR2: SQVTM, ANQGSEA.

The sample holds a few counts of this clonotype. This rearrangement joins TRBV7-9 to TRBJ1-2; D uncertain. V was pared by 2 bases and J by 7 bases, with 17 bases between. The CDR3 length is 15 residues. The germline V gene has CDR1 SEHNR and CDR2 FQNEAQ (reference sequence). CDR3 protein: CASSLPGRGGSGYTF. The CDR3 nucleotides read TGTGCCAGCAGCTTACCAGGACGAGGTGGAAGTGGCTACACCTTC.

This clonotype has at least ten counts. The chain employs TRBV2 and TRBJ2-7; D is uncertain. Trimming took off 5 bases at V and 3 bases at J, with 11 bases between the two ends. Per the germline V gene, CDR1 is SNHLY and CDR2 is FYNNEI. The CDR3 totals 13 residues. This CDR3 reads CASSKQKHYEQYF. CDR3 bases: TGTGCCAGCAGTAAGCAGAAACACTACGAGCAGTACTTC.

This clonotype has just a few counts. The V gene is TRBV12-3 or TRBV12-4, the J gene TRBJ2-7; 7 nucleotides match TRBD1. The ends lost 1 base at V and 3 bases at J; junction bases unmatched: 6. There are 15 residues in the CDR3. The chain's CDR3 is CASSLGGSGGYEQYF. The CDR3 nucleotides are TGTGCCAGCAGTTTAGGTGGTTCAGGGGGCTACGAGCAGTACTTC.

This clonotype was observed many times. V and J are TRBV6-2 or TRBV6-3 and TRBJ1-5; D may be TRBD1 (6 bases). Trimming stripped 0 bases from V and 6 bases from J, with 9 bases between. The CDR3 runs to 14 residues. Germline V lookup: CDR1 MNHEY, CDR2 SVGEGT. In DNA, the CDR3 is TGTGCCAGCAGTTACTCGGCAGGGGTTCAGCCCCAGCATTTT. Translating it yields CASSYSAGVQPQHF.